This TCR beta chain was found in a study of blood T cell repertoires in COVID-19. Study-level information: There were acute and convalescent COVID-19 samples, and they came from the United States, Italy and Spain. T cells, B-cell-depleted T cells, or PBMCs supplied cDNA or gDNA.

CDR3 length: 15 residues. Unmatched junction bases numbered 12, after V lost 5 bases and J lost 6 bases. Germline V lookup: CDR1 SGHVS, CDR2 FNYEAQ. How the authors handled the data: Reference gene primer amplification yielded estimated nucleated cell counts. Some clones are missing from TCRdb's copy, which holds only in-frame ones; the method was immunoSEQ multiplex PCR. That table supplies the V and J calls and clone size; D and trimming were determined from the DNA. The data contain around 11,000 clones, around four fifths of them singletons. The chain links TRBV7-6 to TRBJ1-1, with 7 bases lining up with TRBD1. The TCR originated in a human donor in a cohort sampled during active COVID-19. The source material was peripheral blood. Written as DNA, the CDR3 is TGTGCCAGCAGCATACGACAGGGAACTAGCCCTGAAGCTTTCTTT. Its translation is CASSIRQGTSPEAFF.